The rows below give T cell receptor beta chains drawn from one sample of a study of Ad26.COV2.S vaccination and SARS-CoV-2 variants. Measured with immunoSEQ multiplex PCR; TCRdb has only the in-frame clones, and not every one. The sample has approximately 450,000 clones; approximately 90% are singletons. Sequenced material: peripheral blood, taken in a trial of Ad26.COV2.S vaccine versus placebo. The origin of the receptors is a person between 18 and 59 years old who received the Ad26.COV2.S COVID-19 vaccine or a placebo. Each CDR3 is given with its conserved first and last residue.

V gene: TRBV10-2
CDR3 protein: CASADRDREYNSPLHF

V gene: TRBV27
CDR3 protein: CASSFQQMNTEAFF

V gene: TRBV9
CDR3 protein: CASSVTGSNQPQHF

V gene: TRBV28
CDR3 protein: CASSLANDRSTEFF

V gene: TRBV5-1
CDR3 protein: CASSGSGYYGYTF

V gene: TRBV6-6
CDR3 protein: CASSYVPGPNNSPLHF

V gene: TRBV7-9
CDR3 protein: CASSSGKEQYF

V gene: TRBV6-1
CDR3 protein: CASSEGIYSGNTIYF

V gene: TRBV6-2/TRBV6-3
CDR3 protein: CASSYHRPNSPLHF

V gene: TRBV2
CDR3 protein: CASSKSGRASTDTQYF

V gene: TRBV19
CDR3 protein: CASSSTGGYSGNTIYF

V gene: TRBV4-1
CDR3 protein: CASSQGPAQGPTDTQYF

V gene: TRBV5-1
CDR3 protein: CASSFSPGYTEAFF

V gene: TRBV27
CDR3 protein: CASSPNDSPLHF

V gene: TRBV18
CDR3 protein: CASSSDRQETQYF

V gene: TRBV5-5
CDR3 protein: CASSSGTPRGEQFF

V gene: TRBV3-1/TRBV3-2
CDR3 protein: CASSQDRAVQGENTIYF

V gene: TRBV18
CDR3 protein: CASSPSSGSVYNEQFF

V gene: TRBV5-4
CDR3 protein: CASSLEGYSPLHF

V gene: TRBV2
CDR3 protein: CASSETSGTTIPYEQYF

V gene: TRBV6-4
CDR3 protein: CASSPGTSGISSYNEQFF

V gene: TRBV13
CDR3 protein: CASSPRTSNEQFF

V gene: TRBV6-2/TRBV6-3
CDR3 protein: CASSSFGAVVMGEQYF

V gene: TRBV6-6
CDR3 protein: CASVSAGANVLTF

V gene: TRBV12-5
CDR3 protein: CASGRALYNEQFF

V gene: TRBV6-5
CDR3 protein: CASSYQGGGNTIYF

V gene: TRBV5-1
CDR3 protein: CASSSFSGGFNYGYTF

V gene: TRBV29-1
CDR3 protein: CSVGGGTFQETQYF